What follows describes a single T cell receptor (beta chain). Its antigen is as yet unknown. V was shortened by 4 bases and J by 2 bases, with 9 bases between the two germline ends. The CDR3 totals 13 residues. CDR1 and CDR2 from the germline V gene are MNHEY and SMNVEV (reference sequence). TCRdb keeps only in-frame clones here, not all; method: immunoSEQ multiplex PCR. The table lists over 10,000 clones, roughly 84% of them singletons. These data belong to a study of OX40 agonist ivuxolimab in advanced cancers. At the level of the study: Aged about 23 to 90 with a mean of approximately 57 years, they were approximately 79% male. Of the patients, three showed partial responses, one with hepatocellular carcinoma and two with cutaneous melanoma.

Study conclusions and caveats: The antigen specificity of the peripheral T cells (those that were expanded) was not determined. In CD8+ T cells, expanded clones were on average more numerous than in CD4+.

Sequencing used CD4+ or CD8+ T cells sorted from blood, obtained in a trial of the OX40 agonist ivuxolimab. V and J are TRBV27 and TRBJ2-7; D gene unclear. This TCR was recovered from an adult with an advanced solid tumor such as melanoma, head and neck, liver or kidney cancer. CDR3 sequence reads: CASSSRRTYEQYF. The DNA of the CDR3 is TGTGCCAGCAGTTCTAGAAGAACCTACGAGCAGTACTTC.